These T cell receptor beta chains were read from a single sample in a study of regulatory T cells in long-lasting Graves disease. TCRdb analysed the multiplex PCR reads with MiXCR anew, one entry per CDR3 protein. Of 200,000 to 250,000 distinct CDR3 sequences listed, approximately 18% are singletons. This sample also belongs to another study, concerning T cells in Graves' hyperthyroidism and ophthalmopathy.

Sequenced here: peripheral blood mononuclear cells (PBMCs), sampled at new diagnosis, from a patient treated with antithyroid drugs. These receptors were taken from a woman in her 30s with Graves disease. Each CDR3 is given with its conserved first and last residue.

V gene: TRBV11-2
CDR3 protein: CASSLISQGADTQYF

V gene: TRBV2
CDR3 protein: CASSEGQGIQPQHF

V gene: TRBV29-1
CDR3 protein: CSGGRGWDNEQFF

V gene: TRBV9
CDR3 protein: CASSIRESFSNEQFF

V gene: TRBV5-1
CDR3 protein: CASSLNRGDRDEQYF

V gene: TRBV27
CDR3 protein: CASSSPLRGAGHEQYF

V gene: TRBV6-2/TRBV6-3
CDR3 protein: CASSLGQTYGYTF

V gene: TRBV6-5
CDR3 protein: CASSYLSTGRSNTEAFF

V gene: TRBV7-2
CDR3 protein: CASSLVLLAGVNEQFF

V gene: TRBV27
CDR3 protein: CASSFGGSTDTQYF

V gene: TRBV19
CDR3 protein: CASRTPGLGSAGELFF

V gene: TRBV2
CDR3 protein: CASSGASGAGETQYF

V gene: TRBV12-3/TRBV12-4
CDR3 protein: CASSLGATGQGHYEQYF

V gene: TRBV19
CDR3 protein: CTSADQSYNEQFF

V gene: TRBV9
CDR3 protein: CASSGLSTDTQYF

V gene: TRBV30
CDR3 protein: CAWGGGLNTEAFF

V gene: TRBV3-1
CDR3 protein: CASSQSSGKAEAFF

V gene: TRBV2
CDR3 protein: CASSPFETQYF

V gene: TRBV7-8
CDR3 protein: CASSLGMNTEAFF

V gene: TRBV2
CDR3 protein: CASRYLEVNTEAFF

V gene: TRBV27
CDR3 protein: CASSFRDRGRNGYTF

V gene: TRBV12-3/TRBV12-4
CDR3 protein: CASKLAGGNEQFF

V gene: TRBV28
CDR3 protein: CASSLGGARTDTQYF

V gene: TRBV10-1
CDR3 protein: CASSERVRDEAFF

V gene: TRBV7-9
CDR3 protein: CASSLIKGRNTGELFF

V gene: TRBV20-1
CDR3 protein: CSASGLQGRQPQHF

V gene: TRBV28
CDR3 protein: CASKPSGHHTDTQYF

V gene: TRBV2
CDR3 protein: CASSATDTQYF

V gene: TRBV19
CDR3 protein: CASTGEVRQPQHF

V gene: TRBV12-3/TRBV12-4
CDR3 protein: CASSGGDVPVHTQYF

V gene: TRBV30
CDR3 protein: CAWSVGDSKTQYF

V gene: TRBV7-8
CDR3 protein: CASSLGVTDTQYF

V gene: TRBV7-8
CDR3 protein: CASSPNGGQSNQPQHF

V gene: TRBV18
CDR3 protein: CASSHPGGQETQYF

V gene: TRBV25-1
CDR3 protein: CASSEYTSGQGFGELFF

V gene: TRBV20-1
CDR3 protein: CSAPTDVETQYF

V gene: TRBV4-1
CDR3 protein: CASSQGGNSGNTIYF

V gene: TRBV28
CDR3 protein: CASSLFHRGAEAFF

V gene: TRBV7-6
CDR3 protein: CASSPRGQGYTGELFF

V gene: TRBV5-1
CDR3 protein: CASSVGYRGRGYTF

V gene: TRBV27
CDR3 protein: CASSARGEQYF

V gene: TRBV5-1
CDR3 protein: CASSLAPATSDYEQYF

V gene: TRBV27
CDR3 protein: CASSPPGGQGYTF

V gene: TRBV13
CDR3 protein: CASSYGQGGQPQHF

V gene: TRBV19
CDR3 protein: CASSMWTEYGYTF

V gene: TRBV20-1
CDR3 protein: CSAPRGEPGKLFF

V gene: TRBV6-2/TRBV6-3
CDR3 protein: CASRGTGGITGELFF

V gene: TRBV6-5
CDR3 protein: CASSSGLAGAGVETQYF

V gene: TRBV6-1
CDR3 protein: CASSESGLAGDKRITDTQYF

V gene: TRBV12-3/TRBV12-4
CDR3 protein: CASSAGSRGGEQFF

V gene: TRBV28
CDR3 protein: CASSLRAGGYYGYTF

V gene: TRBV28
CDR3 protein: CASSFNRGNFYNEQFF

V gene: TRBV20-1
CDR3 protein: CSAPPASGRSDTQYF

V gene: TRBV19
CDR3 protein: CASSRWNNEQFF